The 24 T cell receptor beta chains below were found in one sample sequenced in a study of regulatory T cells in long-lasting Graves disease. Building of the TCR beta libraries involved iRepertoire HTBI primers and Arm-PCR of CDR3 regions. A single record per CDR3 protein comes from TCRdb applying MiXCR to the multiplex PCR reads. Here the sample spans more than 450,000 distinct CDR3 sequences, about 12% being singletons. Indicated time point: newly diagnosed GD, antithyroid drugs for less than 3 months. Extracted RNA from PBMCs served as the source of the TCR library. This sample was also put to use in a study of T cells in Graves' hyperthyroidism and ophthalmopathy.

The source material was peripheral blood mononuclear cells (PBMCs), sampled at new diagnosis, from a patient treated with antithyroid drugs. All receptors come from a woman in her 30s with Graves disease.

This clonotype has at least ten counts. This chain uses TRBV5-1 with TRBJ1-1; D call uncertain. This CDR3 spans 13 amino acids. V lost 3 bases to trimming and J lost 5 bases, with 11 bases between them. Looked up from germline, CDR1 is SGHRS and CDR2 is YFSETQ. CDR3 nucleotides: TGCGCCAGCAGCTACACAGTGGGGACTGAAGCTTTCTTT. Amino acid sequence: CASSYTVGTEAFF.

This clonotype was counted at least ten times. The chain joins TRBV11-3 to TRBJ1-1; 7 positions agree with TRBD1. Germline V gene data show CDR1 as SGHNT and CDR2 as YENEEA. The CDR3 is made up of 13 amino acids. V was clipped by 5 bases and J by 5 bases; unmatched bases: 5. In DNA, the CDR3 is TGTGCCAGCAGCATTGACAGGGTTACTGAAGCTTTCTTT. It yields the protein CASSIDRVTEAFF.

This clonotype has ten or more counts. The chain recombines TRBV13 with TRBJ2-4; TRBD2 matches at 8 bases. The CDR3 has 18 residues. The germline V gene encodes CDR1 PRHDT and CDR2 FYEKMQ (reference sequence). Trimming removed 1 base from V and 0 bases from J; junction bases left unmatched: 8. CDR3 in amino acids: CASSLASAGGLAKNIQYF. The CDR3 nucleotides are TGTGCCAGCAGCTTAGCATCGGCGGGAGGCCTAGCCAAAAACATTCAGTACTTC. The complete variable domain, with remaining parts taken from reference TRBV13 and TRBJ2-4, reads AAGVIQSPRHLIKEKRETATLKCYPIPRHDTVYWYQQGPGQDPQFLISFYEKMQSDKGSIPDRFSAQQFSDYHSELNMSSLELGDSALYFCASSLASAGGLAKNIQYFGAGTRLSVL.

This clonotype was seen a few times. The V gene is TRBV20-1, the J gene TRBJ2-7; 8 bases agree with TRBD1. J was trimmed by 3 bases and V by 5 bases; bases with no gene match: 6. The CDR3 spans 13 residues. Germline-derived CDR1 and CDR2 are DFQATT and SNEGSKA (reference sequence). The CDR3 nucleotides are TGCAGTGCTTCCAGGACAGGGAGCTACGAGCAGTACTTC. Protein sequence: CSASRTGSYEQYF.

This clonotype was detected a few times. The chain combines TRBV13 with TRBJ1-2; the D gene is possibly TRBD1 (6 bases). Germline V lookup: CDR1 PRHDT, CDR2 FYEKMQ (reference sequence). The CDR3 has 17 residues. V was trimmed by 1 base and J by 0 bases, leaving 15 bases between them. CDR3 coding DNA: TGTGCCAGCAGCTTAGCCCCCTGGACAGAGACTAACTATGGCTACACCTTC. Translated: CASSLAPWTETNYGYTF.

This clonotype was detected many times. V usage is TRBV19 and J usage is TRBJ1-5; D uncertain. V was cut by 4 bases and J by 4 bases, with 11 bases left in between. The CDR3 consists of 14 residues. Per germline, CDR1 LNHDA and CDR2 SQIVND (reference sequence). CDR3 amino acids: CASSRAAGNQPQHF. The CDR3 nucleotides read TGTGCCAGTAGTAGGGCTGCGGGGAATCAGCCCCAGCATTTT.

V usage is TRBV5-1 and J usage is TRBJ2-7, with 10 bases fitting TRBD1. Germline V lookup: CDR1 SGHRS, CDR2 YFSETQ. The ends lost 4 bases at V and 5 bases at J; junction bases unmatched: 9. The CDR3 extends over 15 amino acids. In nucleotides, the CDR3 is TGCGCCAGCAGCCTCTTAGAGACAGGGGGCAACGAGCAGTACTTC. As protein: CASSLLETGGNEQYF.

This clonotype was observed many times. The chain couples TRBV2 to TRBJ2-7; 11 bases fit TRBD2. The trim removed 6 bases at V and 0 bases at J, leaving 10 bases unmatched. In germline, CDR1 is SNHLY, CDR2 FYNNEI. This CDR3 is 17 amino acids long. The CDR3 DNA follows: TGTGCCAGCAGGCGCGAATTACTAGCGGGGGACTCCTACGAGCAGTACTTC. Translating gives CASRRELLAGDSYEQYF.

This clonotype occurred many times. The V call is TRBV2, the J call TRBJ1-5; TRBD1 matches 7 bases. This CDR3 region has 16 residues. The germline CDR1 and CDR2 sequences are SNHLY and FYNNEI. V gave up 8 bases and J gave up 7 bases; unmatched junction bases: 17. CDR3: CASLGAGRGIDQPQHF. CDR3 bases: TGTGCCAGCCTTGGTGCGGGCAGGGGGATAGACCAGCCCCAGCATTTT.

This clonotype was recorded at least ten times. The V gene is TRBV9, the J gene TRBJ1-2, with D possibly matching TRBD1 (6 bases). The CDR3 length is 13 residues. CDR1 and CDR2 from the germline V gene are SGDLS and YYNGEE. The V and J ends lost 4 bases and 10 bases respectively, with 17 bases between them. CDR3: CASSPRLQGTYTF. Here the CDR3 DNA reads TGTGCCAGCAGCCCCCGCCTCCAGGGGACCTACACCTTC.

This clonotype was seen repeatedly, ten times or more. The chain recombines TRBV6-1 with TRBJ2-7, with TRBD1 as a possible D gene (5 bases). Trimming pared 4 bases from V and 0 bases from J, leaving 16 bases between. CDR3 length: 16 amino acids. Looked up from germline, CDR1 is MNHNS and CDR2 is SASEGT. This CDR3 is CASSGHQWGSSYEQYF. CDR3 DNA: TGTGCCAGCAGTGGCCATCAATGGGGCAGCTCCTACGAGCAGTACTTC.

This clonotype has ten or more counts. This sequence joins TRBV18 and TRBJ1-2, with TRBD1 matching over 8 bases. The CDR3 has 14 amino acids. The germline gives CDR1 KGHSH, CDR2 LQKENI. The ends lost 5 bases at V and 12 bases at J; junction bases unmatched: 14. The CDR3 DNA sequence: TGTGCCAGCTCAACCACACGTTCAGGGGGCGCCCACACCTTC. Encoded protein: CASSTTRSGGAHTF.

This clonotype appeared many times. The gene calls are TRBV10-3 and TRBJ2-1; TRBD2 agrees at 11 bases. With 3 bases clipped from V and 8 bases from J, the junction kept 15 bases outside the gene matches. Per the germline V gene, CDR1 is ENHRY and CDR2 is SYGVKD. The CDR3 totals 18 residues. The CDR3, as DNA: TGTGCCATCAGTGAAGTGACTAGCGGGGAGGGTCTTACGCATGAGCAGTTCTTC. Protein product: CAISEVTSGEGLTHEQFF.

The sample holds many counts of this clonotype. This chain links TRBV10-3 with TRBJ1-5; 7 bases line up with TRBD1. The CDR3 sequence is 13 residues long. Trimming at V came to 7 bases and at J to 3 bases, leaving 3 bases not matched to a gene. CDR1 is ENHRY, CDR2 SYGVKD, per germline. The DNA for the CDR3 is TGTGCCATCACAGACAGGGACAATCAGCCCCAGCATTTT. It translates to CAITDRDNQPQHF.

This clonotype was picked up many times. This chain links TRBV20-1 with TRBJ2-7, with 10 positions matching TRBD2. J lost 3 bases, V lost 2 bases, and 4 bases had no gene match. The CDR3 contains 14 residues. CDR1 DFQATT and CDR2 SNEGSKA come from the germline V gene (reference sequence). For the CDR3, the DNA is TGCAGTGCTAGAAGGCTAGCGGGAGTCTACGAGCAGTACTTC. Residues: CSARRLAGVYEQYF.

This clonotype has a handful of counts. CDR3 sequence reads: CSVAASYNEQFF. DNA of the CDR3: TGCAGCGTTGCCGCTTCCTACAATGAGCAGTTCTTC. The V and J genes are TRBV29-1 and TRBJ2-1; D is uncertain. CDR3 size: 12 residues. V shed 4 bases and J shed 1 base, with 5 bases lying between them. Germline CDR1 reads SQVTM; CDR2 reads ANQGSEA.

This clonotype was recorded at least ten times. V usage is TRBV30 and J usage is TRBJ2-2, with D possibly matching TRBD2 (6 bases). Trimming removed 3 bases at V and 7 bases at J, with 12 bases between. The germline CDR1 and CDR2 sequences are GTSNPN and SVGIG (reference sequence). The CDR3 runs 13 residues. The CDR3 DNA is TGTGCCTGGAGGCCTAGCGTTGGCGGGGAGCTGTTTTTT. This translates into CAWRPSVGGELFF.

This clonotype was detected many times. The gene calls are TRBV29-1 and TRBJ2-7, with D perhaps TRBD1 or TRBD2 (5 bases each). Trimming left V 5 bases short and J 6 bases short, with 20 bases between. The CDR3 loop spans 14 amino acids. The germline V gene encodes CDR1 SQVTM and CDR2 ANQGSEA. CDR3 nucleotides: TGCAGCGTTTCTAGGGACGCGGTCCCGATCGAGCAGTACTTC. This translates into CSVSRDAVPIEQYF.

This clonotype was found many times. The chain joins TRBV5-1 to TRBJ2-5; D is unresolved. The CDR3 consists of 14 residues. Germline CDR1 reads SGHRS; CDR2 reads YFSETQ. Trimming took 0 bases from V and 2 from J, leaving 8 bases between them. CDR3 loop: CASSLVPAQETQYF. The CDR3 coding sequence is TGCGCCAGCAGCTTGGTTCCAGCTCAAGAGACCCAGTACTTC.

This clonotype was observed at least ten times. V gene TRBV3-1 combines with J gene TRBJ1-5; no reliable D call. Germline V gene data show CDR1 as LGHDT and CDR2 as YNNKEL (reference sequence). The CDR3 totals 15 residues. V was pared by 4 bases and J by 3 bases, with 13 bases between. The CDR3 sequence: CASSRGRQPNQPQHF. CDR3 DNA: TGTGCCAGCAGCCGCGGGAGGCAGCCCAATCAGCCCCAGCATTTT.

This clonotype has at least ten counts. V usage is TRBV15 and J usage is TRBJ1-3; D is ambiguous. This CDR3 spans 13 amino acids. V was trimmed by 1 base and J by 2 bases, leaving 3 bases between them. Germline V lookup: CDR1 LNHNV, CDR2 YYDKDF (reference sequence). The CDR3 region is CATSRGPGNTIYF. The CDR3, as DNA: TGTGCCACCAGCAGAGGACCTGGAAACACCATATATTTT.

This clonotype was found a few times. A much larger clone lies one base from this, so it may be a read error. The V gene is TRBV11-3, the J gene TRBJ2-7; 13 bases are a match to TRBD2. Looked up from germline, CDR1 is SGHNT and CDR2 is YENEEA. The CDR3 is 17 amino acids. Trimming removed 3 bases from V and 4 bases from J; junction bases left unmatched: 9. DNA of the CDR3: TGTGCCAGCAGCTTGGGGACTAGCGGGATGGTCAGATACGAGCAGTACTTC. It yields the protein CASSLGTSGMVRYEQYF.

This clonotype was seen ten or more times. The CDR3 reads CASRGQGYNYNSPLHF. CDR3 sequence (DNA): TGTGCCAGCCGGGGACAGGGATATAACTATAATTCACCCCTCCACTTT. The chain recombines TRBV19 with TRBJ1-6; 9 bases are a match to TRBD1. Germline V gene data show CDR1 as LNHDA and CDR2 as SQIVND (reference sequence). V lost 9 bases to trimming and J lost 3 bases; unmatched junction nucleotides: 9. The CDR3 spans 16 residues.

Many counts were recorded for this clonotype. This CDR3 is CASKDESTDTQYF. CDR3 sequence (DNA): TGTGCCAGCAAGGACGAGAGCACAGATACGCAGTATTTT. The rearrangement uses TRBV12-3 or TRBV12-4 and TRBJ2-3; D call uncertain. Trimming left V 7 bases short and J 0 bases short, with 8 bases between. CDR3 length equals 13 residues.